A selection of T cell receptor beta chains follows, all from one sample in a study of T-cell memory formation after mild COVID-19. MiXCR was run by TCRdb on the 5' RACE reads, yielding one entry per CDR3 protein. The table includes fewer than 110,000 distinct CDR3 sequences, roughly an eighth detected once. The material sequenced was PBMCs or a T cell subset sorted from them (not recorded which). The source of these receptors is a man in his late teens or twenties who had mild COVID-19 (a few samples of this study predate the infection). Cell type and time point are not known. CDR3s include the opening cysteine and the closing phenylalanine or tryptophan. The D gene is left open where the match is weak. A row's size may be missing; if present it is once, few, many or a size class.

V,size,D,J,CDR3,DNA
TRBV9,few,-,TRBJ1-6,CASSGLQGSGLHF,TGTGCCAGCAGCGGCCTACAGGGTTCGGGCCTCCACTTT
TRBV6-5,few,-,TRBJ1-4,CASSYSRTNEKLFF,TGTGCCAGCAGTTACTCCAGGACTAATGAAAAACTGTTTTTT
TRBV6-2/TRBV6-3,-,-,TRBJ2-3,CASSYSLAQDTQYF,TGTGCCAGCAGTTATTCCCTAGCGCAAGATACGCAGTATTTT
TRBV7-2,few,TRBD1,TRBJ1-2,CASSPSEDRVYGYTF,TGTGCCAGCAGCCCATCGGAGGACAGGGTGTATGGCTACACCTTC
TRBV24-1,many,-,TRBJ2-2,CATKDRDTGELFF,TGTGCCACCAAGGACAGAGACACCGGGGAGCTGTTTTTT
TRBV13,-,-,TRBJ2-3,CASSFSFGGLSDTQYF,TGTGCCAGCAGCTTTTCTTTCGGGGGTTTATCAGATACGCAGTATTTT
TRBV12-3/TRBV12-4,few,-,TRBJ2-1,CASSFFVQSGYEQFF,TGTGCCAGCAGTTTCTTCGTACAGTCTGGGTATGAGCAGTTCTTC
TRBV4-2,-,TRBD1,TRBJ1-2,CASSLRGTGDGYTF,TGTGCCAGCAGTCTAAGAGGGACAGGGGATGGCTACACCTTC
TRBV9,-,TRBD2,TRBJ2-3,CASSPSQRGGPDTQYF,TGTGCCAGCAGCCCTAGCCAGCGGGGGGGCCCAGATACGCAGTATTTT
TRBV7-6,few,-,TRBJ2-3,CASSLVGGSVDTQYF,TGTGCCAGCAGCTTAGTTGGGGGTTCGGTGGATACGCAGTATTTT
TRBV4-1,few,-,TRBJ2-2,CASSQGEPNTGELFF,TGCGCCAGCAGCCAGGGGGAACCGAACACCGGGGAGCTGTTTTTT
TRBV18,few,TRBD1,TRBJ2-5,CASSPIPGQGMETQYF,TGTGCCAGCTCACCAATCCCGGGACAGGGCATGGAGACCCAGTACTTC
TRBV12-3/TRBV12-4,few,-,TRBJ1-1,CASVMIGRAFF,TGTGCCAGCGTTATGATAGGTCGGGCTTTCTTT
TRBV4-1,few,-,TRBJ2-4,CASSQGNGPIQYF,TGCGCCAGCAGCCAAGGTAACGGCCCGATTCAGTACTTC
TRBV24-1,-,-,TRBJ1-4,CATIRVEKLFF,TGTGCCACCATCAGGGTAGAAAAACTGTTTTTT
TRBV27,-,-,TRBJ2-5,CASSRLFGFGRGRETQYF,TGTGCCAGCAGTCGGTTATTTGGTTTTGGACGTGGGAGGGAGACCCAGTACTTC
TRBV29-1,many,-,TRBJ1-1,CSYCEGNTEAFF,TGCAGCTACTGCGAGGGGAACACTGAAGCTTTCTTT
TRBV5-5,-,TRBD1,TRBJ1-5,CASSLTGEDQPQHF,TGTGCCAGCAGCTTGACAGGGGAGGATCAGCCCCAGCATTTT
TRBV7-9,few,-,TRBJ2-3,CASSLQITSTDTQYF,TGTGCCAGCAGCTTACAGATTACTAGCACAGATACGCAGTATTTT
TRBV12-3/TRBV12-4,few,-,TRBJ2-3,CASSQGQSTDTQYF,TGTGCCAGCAGTCAAGGACAAAGCACAGATACGCAGTATTTT
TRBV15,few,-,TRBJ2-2,CATSSSSRGGTGELFF,TGTGCCACCAGCAGCTCTTCCAGGGGGGGCACCGGGGAGCTGTTTTTT
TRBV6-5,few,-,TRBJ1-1,CASSYFENTEAFF,TGTGCCAGCAGTTATTTTGAGAACACTGAAGCTTTCTTT
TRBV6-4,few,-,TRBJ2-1,CASTPWWSSYNEQFF,TGTGCCAGCACTCCCTGGTGGAGCTCCTACAATGAGCAGTTCTTC